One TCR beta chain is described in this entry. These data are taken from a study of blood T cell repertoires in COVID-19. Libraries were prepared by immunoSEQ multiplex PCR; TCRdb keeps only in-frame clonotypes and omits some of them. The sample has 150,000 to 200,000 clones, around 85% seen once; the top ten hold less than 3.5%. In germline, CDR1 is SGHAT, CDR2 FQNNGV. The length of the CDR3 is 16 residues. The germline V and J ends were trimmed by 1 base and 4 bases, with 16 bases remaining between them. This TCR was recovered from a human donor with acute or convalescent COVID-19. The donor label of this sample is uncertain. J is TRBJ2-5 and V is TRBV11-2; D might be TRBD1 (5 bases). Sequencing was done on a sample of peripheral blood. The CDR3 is CASSLGGGVGAETQYF. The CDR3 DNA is TGTGCCAGCAGCTTAGGGGGTGGTGTAGGGGCAGAGACCCAGTACTTC.